The present entry profiles one T cell receptor beta chain with its context. These data originate in a study of blood T cell repertoires in COVID-19. Sequenced by immunoSEQ multiplex PCR; TCRdb stores in-frame clones only, minus some. The table records approximately 170,000 clones, roughly 84% of them present only once. The CDR3 consists of 13 residues. CDR1 and CDR2 from the germline V gene are LGHDT and YNNKEL (reference sequence). The V and J ends lost 0 bases and 7 bases respectively, with 10 bases between them. The clonotype originates from an older man with COVID-19, enrolled during active disease. Source material: peripheral blood. The chain uses TRBV3-1 (or the pseudogene TRBV3-2) and TRBJ2-7, with TRBD2 as a possible D gene (5 bases). The CDR3 DNA reads TGTGCCAGCAGCCAAGATTTTAGAGGGGAGCAGTACTTC. This translates into CASSQDFRGEQYF.